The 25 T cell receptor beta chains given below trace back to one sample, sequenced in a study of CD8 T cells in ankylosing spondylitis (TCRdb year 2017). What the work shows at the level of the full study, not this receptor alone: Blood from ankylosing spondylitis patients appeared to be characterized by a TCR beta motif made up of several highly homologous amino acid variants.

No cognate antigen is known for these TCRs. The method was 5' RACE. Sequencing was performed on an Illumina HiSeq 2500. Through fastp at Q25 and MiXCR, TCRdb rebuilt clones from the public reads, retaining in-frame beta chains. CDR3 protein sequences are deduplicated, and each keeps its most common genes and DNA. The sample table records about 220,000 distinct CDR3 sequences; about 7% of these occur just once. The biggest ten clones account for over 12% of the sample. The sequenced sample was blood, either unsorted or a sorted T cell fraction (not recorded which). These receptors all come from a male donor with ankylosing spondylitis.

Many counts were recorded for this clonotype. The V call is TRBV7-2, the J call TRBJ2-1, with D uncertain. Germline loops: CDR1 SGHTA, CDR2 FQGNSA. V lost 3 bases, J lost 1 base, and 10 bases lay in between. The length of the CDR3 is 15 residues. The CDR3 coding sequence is TGTGCCAGCAGCTTGGGCGGAATTTCCTACAATGAGCAGTTCTTC. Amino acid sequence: CASSLGGISYNEQFF.

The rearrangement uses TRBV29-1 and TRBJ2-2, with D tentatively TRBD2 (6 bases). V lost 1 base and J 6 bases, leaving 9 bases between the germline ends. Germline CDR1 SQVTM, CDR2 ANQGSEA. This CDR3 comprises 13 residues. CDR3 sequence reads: CSVEGEDSGELFF. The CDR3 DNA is TGCAGCGTTGAAGGGGAGGACTCCGGGGAGCTGTTTTTT.

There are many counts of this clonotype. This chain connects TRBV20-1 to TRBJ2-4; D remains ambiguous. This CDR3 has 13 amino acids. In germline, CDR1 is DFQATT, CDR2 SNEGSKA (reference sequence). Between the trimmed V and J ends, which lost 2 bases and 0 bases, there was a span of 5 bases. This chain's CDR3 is CSARTGAKNIQYF. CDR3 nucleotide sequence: TGCAGTGCTAGAACTGGAGCCAAAAACATTCAGTACTTC.

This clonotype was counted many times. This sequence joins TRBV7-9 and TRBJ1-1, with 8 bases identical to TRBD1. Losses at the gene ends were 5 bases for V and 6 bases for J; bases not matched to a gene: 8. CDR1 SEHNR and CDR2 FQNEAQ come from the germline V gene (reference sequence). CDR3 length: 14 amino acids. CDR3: CASSPPGGLAEAFF. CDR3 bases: TGTGCCAGCAGCCCTCCAGGGGGCTTAGCTGAAGCTTTCTTT.

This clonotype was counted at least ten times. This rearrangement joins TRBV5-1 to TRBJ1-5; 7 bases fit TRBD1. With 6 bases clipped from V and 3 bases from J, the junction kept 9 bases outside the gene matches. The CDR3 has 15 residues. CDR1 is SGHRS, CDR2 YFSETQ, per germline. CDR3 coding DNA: TGCGCCAGCACCCGTCGGGGACAGTTCAATCAGCCCCAGCATTTT. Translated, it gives CASTRRGQFNQPQHF.

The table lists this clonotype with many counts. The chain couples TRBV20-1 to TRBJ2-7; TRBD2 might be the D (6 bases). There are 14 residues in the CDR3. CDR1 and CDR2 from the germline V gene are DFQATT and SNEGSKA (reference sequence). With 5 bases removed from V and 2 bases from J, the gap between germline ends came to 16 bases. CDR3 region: CSAGRDFLTYEQYF. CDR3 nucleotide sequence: TGCAGTGCTGGACGGGACTTCCTAACCTACGAGCAGTACTTC.

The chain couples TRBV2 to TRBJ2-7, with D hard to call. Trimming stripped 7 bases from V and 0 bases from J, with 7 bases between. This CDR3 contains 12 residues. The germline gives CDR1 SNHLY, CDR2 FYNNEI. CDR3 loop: CASIADSYEQYF. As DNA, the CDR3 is TGTGCCAGCATAGCCGACTCCTACGAGCAGTACTTC.

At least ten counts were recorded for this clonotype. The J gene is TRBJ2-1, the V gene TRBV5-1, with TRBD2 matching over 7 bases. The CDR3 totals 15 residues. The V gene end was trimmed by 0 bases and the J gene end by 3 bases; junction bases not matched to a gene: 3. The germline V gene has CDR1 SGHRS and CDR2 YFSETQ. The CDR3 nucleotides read TGCGCCAGCAGCTTGGGCGGGGGAGTCTACAATGAGCAGTTCTTC. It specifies CASSLGGGVYNEQFF. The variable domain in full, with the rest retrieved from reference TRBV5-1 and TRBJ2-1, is KAGVTQTPRYLIKTRGQQVTLSCSPISGHRSVSWYQQTPGQGLQFLFEYFSETQRNKGNFPGRFSGRQFSNSRSEMNVSTLELGDSALYLCASSLGGGVYNEQFFGPGTRLTVL.

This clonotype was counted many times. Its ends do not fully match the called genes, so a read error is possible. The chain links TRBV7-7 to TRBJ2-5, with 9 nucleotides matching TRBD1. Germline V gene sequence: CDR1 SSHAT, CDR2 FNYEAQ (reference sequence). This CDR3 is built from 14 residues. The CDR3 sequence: CASSLGQGTETQYF. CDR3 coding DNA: TGTGCTAGCAGCTTGGGACAGGGTACGGAGACCCAGTACTTC.

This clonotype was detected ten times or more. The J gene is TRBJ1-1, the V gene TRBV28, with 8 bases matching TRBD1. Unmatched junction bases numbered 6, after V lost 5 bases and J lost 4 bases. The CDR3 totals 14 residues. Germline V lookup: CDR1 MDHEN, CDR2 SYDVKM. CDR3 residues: CASSGQGARTEAFF. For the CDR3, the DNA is TGTGCCAGCAGTGGGCAGGGGGCGCGCACTGAAGCTTTCTTT.

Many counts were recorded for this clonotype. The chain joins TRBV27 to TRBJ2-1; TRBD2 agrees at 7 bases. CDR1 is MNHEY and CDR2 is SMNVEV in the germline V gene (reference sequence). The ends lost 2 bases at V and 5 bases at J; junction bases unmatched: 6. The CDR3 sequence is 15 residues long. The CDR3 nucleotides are TGTGCCAGCAGTTTAGGGGCGGGAGCACACAATGAGCAGTTCTTC. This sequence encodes CASSLGAGAHNEQFF.

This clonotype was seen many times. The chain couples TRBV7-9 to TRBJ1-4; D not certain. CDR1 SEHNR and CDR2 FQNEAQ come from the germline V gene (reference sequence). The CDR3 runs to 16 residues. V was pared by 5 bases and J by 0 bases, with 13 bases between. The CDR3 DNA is TGTGCCAGCAGCCCGGGGTTGAGAACAACTAATGAAAAACTGTTTTTT. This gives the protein CASSPGLRTTNEKLFF.

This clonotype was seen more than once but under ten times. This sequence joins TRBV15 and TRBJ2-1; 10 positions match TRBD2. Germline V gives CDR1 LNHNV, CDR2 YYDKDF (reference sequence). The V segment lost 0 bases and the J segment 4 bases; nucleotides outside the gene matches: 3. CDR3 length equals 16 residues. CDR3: CATSREGTSAYNEQFF. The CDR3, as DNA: TGTGCCACCAGCAGAGAAGGGACTAGCGCGTACAATGAGCAGTTCTTC.

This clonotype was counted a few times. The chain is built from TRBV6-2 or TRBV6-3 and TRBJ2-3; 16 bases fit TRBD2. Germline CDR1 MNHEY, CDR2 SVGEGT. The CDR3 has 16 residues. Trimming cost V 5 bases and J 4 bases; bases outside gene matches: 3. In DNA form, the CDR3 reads TGTGCCAGCAGTACGGGACTAGCGGGGGGGGCAGATACGCAGTATTTT. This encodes CASSTGLAGGADTQYF.

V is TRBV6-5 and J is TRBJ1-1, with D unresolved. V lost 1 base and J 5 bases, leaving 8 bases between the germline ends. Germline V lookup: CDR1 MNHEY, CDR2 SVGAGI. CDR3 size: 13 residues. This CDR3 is CASSYYVGTEAFF. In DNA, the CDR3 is TGTGCCAGCAGTTACTATGTCGGTACTGAAGCTTTCTTT.

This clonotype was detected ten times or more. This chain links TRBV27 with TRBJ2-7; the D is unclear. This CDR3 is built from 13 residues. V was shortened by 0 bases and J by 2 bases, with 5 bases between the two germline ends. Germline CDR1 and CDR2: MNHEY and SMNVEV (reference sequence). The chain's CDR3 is CASSLSRAYEQYF. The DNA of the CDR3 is TGTGCCAGCAGTTTATCTCGGGCCTACGAGCAGTACTTC.

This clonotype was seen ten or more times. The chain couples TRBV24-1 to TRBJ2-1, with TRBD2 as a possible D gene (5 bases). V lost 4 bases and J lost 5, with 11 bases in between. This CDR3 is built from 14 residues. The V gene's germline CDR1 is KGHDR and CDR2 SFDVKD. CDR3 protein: CATSDLGSNNEQFF. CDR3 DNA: TGTGCCACCAGTGACTTAGGGAGTAACAATGAGCAGTTCTTC.

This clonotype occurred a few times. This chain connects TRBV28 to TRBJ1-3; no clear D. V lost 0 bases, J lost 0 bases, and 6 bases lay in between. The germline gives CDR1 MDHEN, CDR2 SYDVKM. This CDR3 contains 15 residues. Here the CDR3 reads CASSLWRSSGNTIYF. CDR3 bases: TGTGCCAGCAGTTTATGGCGGAGCTCTGGAAACACCATATATTTT.

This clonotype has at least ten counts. The CDR3 sequence is CRDKRDHLRETQYF. CDR3 bases: TGCAGAGATAAGCGGGACCACCTCAGGGAGACCCAGTACTTC. The chain uses TRBV20-1 and TRBJ2-5, with 7 bases fitting TRBD2. Looked up from germline, CDR1 is DFQATT and CDR2 is SNEGSKA (reference sequence). The CDR3 contains 14 residues.

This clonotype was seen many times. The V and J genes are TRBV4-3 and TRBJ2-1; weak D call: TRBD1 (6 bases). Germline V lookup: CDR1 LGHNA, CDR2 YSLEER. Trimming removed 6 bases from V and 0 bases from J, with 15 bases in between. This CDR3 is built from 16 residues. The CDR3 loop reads CASRDWTASSYNEQFF. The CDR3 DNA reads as TGCGCCAGCAGGGATTGGACAGCGAGCTCCTACAATGAGCAGTTCTTC.

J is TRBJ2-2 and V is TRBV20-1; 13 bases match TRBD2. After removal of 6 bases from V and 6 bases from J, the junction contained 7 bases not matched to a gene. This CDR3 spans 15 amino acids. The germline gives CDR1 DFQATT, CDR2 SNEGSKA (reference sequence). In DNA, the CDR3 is TGCAGTGCCACTACTAGCGGGGGGGCTCCCGGGGAGCTGTTTTTT. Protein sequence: CSATTSGGAPGELFF.

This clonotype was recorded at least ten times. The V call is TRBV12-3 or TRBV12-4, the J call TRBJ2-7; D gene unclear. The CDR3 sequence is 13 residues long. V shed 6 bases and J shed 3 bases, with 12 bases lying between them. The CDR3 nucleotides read TGTGCCAGCAGCCAAACACCTTTCTACGAGCAGTACTTC. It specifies CASSQTPFYEQYF.

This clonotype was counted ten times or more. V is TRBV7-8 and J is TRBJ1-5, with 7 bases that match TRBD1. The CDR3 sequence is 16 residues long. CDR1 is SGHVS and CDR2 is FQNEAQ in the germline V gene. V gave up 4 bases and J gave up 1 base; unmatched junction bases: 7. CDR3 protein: CASSSRQGRSNQPQHF. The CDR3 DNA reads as TGTGCCAGCAGCTCCCGACAGGGTAGAAGCAATCAGCCCCAGCATTTT.

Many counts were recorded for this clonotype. CDR3 amino acids: CASSPRLRTYNEQFF. The CDR3 DNA reads as TGTGCCAGCAGCCCCCGGCTTCGGACGTACAATGAGCAGTTCTTC. The chain has TRBV7-9 and TRBJ2-1; D remains ambiguous. The CDR3 is 15 residues long. Germline V gene sequence: CDR1 SEHNR, CDR2 FQNEAQ (reference sequence). V was shortened by 5 bases and J by 4 bases, with 15 bases between the two germline ends.

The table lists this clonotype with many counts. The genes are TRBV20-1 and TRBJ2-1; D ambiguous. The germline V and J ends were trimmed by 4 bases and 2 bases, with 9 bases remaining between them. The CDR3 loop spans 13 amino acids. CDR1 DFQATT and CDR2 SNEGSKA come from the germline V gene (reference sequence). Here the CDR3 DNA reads TGCAGTGCTAAGAGTCTGACCTACAATGAGCAGTTCTTC. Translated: CSAKSLTYNEQFF.